This entry lists 10 T cell receptor beta chains sequenced from one sample in a study of cytomegalovirus exposure and HLA in healthy donors. Here immunoSEQ multiplex PCR was the method, and the copy in TCRdb shows in-frame clones only, minus some. This sample yields fewer than 400,000 clones, of which 88% are seen a single time; about 0.96% belongs to the top ten. Material: PBMCs. Source of these receptors: a man aged 25-45 years in good health and CMV-seronegative.

V usage is TRBV11-3 and J usage is TRBJ1-1; D unclear. The length of the CDR3 is 13 residues. Trimming took 5 bases from V and 6 from J, leaving 13 bases between them. Germline CDR1 SGHNT, CDR2 YENEEA. CDR3 DNA: TGTGCCAGCAGCGTTAGCGGAGTTTCTGAAGCTTTCTTT. Translating it yields CASSVSGVSEAFF.

This clone came up once. The rearrangement links TRBV30 to TRBJ1-2, with 7 bases lining up with TRBD1. The CDR3 totals 16 residues. Trimming took 5 bases from V and 6 from J; bases not matched to a gene: 18. Germline CDR1 is GTSNPN and CDR2 is SVGIG (reference sequence). CDR3 amino acids: CAWGGTPGQRLNGYTF. The DNA of the CDR3 is TGTGCCTGGGGGGGGACCCCGGGACAGCGGCTAAATGGCTACACCTTC.

This clone was recorded once. The chain joins TRBV9 to TRBJ2-3; perhaps TRBD1 as D (5 bases). The length of the CDR3 is 14 residues. The V end was cut by 0 bases, the J end by 2 bases, with 7 bases between. Germline lookup yields CDR1 SGDLS and CDR2 YYNGEE. For the CDR3, the DNA is TGTGCCAGCAGCGTAGCAGGGAACACAGATACGCAGTATTTT. It yields the protein CASSVAGNTDTQYF.

The genes are TRBV7-2 and TRBJ2-5; 8 bases align to TRBD2. Germline-derived CDR1 and CDR2 are SGHTA and FQGNSA. The CDR3 runs 15 residues. V lost 4 bases to trimming and J lost 1 base; unmatched junction nucleotides: 5. The CDR3 here is CASSSGGEGQETQYF. Written as DNA, the CDR3 is TGTGCCAGCAGCTCCGGGGGGGAAGGCCAAGAGACCCAGTACTTC.

The chain recombines TRBV5-4 with TRBJ2-7; 10 bases match TRBD1. CDR3 length: 14 residues. J was trimmed by 5 bases and V by 2 bases; bases with no gene match: 4. Germline V CDR1 and CDR2: SGHNT, YYREEE (reference sequence). CDR3 residues: CASSLVGQGNEQYF. As DNA, the CDR3 is TGTGCCAGCAGCTTAGTGGGACAGGGGAACGAGCAGTACTTC.

A few counts support this clone. A junction end diverges from the germline sequence, so it may reflect a read error. The rearrangement joins TRBV30 to TRBJ1-4; 11 bases are shared with TRBD1. This CDR3 contains 10 residues. Germline values: CDR1 GTSNPN, CDR2 SVGIG (reference sequence). CDR3 DNA: TGTGCCGCCGACCGGGACAGGGGGATTTTT. Protein product: CAADRDRGIF.

The count of this clone is one. The chain is built from TRBV2 and TRBJ2-2, with a tentative D call TRBD1 (6 bases). V gave up 5 bases and J gave up 4 bases, with 14 bases separating them. Per germline, CDR1 SNHLY and CDR2 FYNNEI. The CDR3 is made up of 15 amino acids. The CDR3 loop reads CASSRSGAVTGELFF. The CDR3 region has the DNA TGTGCCAGCAGTCGATCAGGGGCGGTCACCGGGGAGCTGTTTTTT.

The chain carries TRBV27 and TRBJ1-1; maybe TRBD1 (6 bases). V dropped 3 bases and J dropped 1 base, with 12 bases sitting between them. Looked up from germline, CDR1 is MNHEY and CDR2 is SMNVEV (reference sequence). CDR3 size: 15 residues. As DNA, the CDR3 is TGTGCCAGCAGTTTTCAGGGGATGGGGAACACTGAAGCTTTCTTT. Protein product: CASSFQGMGNTEAFF.

Of note for this clone: The junction departs from the called germline gene at one end, perhaps through a read error. The V call is TRBV5-1, the J call TRBJ1-2; 9 nucleotides align to TRBD1. CDR3 length: 14 amino acids. Germline CDR1 is SGHRS and CDR2 is YFSETQ. The CDR3 nucleotides read TGCGCCAGCAGCCTACAGGGGGCTCTTGATGGCCACACCTTC. This translates into CASSLQGALDGHTF.

The CDR3 sequence: CASSPPSGGGSDTQYF. Written as DNA, the CDR3 is TGCGCCAGCAGCCCACCTAGCGGGGGGGGTTCAGATACGCAGTATTTT. The chain couples TRBV5-1 to TRBJ2-3; TRBD2 agrees at 12 bases. Unmatched junction bases numbered 7, after V lost 4 bases and J lost 4 bases. Germline V gene lookup returns CDR1 SGHRS and CDR2 YFSETQ. The length of the CDR3 is 16 residues.